This T cell receptor (beta chain) stems from a study of blood T cell repertoires in COVID-19. The overall study: There were acute and convalescent COVID-19 samples, and they came from the United States, Italy and Spain. PBMCs, B-cell-depleted T cells, or T cells provided the cDNA or gDNA that made up the material.

As originally analysed: Estimation of nucleated cell counts relied on the amplification of reference gene primers. Repertoires were generated with immunoSEQ multiplex PCR, while TCRdb's copy carries only in-frame clones and drops some. That table gives V, J and clone size, and the DNA gave D and trimming. The sample yields 250,000 to 350,000 clones, roughly 90% seen once. Participants' reported clinical history set cohort assignment. The source of this sequence is a woman between 18 and 30 years old with acute COVID-19. The sequencing input was PBMCs or T cells enriched from blood (not recorded which).

The CDR3 DNA follows: TGTGCCAGCAGTGTAGAGGGAGGAAGGCAAGAGACCCAGTACTTC. Translation gives CASSVEGGRQETQYF. This sequence joins TRBV2 and TRBJ2-5, with a weak D call TRBD2 (6 bases). In germline, CDR1 is SNHLY, CDR2 FYNNEI. The CDR3 covers 15 residues. V shed 4 bases and J shed 2 bases, with 14 bases lying between them.